The rows below give T cell receptor beta chains drawn from one sample of a study of blood T cell repertoires in COVID-19. Method: immunoSEQ multiplex PCR; TCRdb's copy keeps in-frame clones and lacks some. The table has about 110,000 clones, 87% seen once. Material for sequencing was peripheral blood. The origin of the receptors is a human donor in a cohort sampled during active COVID-19. The CDR3 runs from the conserved cysteine through the conserved F or W. The D gene is left open where the match is weak. Clone size is stated in some rows and not others, as once, few, many or a class when expanded.

abundance | d_gene | j_gene | v_gene | CDR3nt | CDR3aa
. | TRBD1 | TRBJ2-6 | TRBV13 | TGTGCCAGCAGTCCAACAGGGGCTGGCTCTGGGGCCAACGTCCTGACTTTC | CASSPTGAGSGANVLTF
. | TRBD2 | TRBJ2-3 | TRBV6-6 | TGTGCCAGCAGTTCGATTGGGACTAGCGGGACAGATACGCAGTATTTT | CASSSIGTSGTDTQYF
. | . | TRBJ1-2 | TRBV29-1 | TGCAGCGTTGAAACAGGGCTTAACTATGGCTACACCTTC | CSVETGLNYGYTF
. | TRBD2 | TRBJ2-7 | TRBV6-2/TRBV6-3 | TGTGCCAGCAGCCTCAGGCGGGGGTCCTACGAGCAGTACTTC | CASSLRRGSYEQYF
. | . | TRBJ2-3 | TRBV10-3 | TGTGCCATCAGTGGCGGACTAAGCACAGATACGCAGTATTTT | CAISGGLSTDTQYF
. | . | TRBJ1-1 | TRBV5-4 | TGTGCCAGCAGCTTGGCGGGGTCGAACACTGAAGCTTTCTTT | CASSLAGSNTEAFF
. | . | TRBJ1-6 | TRBV18 | TGTGCCAGCTCCTACGGGGAATCCTCCTATAATTCACCCCTCCACTTT | CASSYGESSYNSPLHF
. | TRBD2 | TRBJ2-7 | TRBV9 | TGTGCCAGCAGCGTAGGGACGAGCGGGAGGGCCTCGGGCGAGCAGTACTTC | CASSVGTSGRASGEQYF
. | . | TRBJ2-5 | TRBV24-1 | TGTGCCACCAGTGACAGGGACACTGCTGAAGAGACCCAGTACTTC | CATSDRDTAEETQYF
. | TRBD1 | TRBJ1-1 | TRBV30 | TGTGCCTGGAGTGCACAGGGGACGAACACTGAAGCTTTCTTT | CAWSAQGTNTEAFF
. | . | TRBJ2-3 | TRBV18 | TGTGCCAGCTCACTCCAGGTTCACCCTAGCACAGATACGCAGTATTTT | CASSLQVHPSTDTQYF
. | TRBD1 | TRBJ2-5 | TRBV24-1 | TGTGCCACCAGTGATTTGACAGGGGCCAAGCAAGAGACCCAGTACTTC | CATSDLTGAKQETQYF
. | TRBD1 | TRBJ1-6 | TRBV28 | TGTGCCAGCAGCGGGGACAGGGGGCGAAATTCACCCCTCCACTTT | CASSGDRGRNSPLHF
. | TRBD1 | TRBJ1-1 | TRBV6-8 | TGTGCCCCATATTCCGTACAGGGGAAGTATGATGAAGCTTTCTTT | CAPYSVQGKYDEAFF
. | TRBD1 | TRBJ1-2 | TRBV7-6 | TGTGCCAGCAGCTTAGAAGGGACAGGGGCTGCTGGCTACACCTTC | CASSLEGTGAAGYTF
. | . | TRBJ2-1 | TRBV10-3 | TGTGCCATCAGTGACAGGGACAATGAGCAGTTCTTC | CAISDRDNEQFF
. | . | TRBJ1-3 | TRBV5-1 | TGCGCCAGCAGCTTAGGGCTCGGGGACTCTGGAAACACCATATATTTT | CASSLGLGDSGNTIYF
. | . | TRBJ1-2 | TRBV5-4 | TGTGCCAGCAGCCTCCGGGGGGGCGAAAGGAAGGGCTACACCTTC | CASSLRGGERKGYTF
. | . | TRBJ2-4 | TRBV7-9 | TGTGCCAGCAGCTTAGGAGTCGGGAATCAGTACTTC | CASSLGVGNQYF
. | . | TRBJ2-5 | TRBV27 | TGTGCCAGCAGTCCTCAGGGGCCCGGGGAGACCCAGTACTTC | CASSPQGPGETQYF
. | TRBD2 | TRBJ2-1 | TRBV19 | TGTGCCAGTAGTAAGCTAGCGGGGCCCTCCTACAATGAGCAGTTCTTC | CASSKLAGPSYNEQFF
. | . | TRBJ2-5 | TRBV2 | TGTGCCAGCCCGGACAACCAAGAGACCCAGTACTTC | CASPDNQETQYF
. | . | TRBJ2-7 | TRBV27 | TGTGCCAGCAGTTTATTGTTAGGGGCCGAGCAGTACTTC | CASSLLLGAEQYF
. | . | TRBJ2-3 | TRBV3-1/TRBV3-2 | TGTGCCAGCACCCCGACTGGTAGCACAGATACGCAGTATTTT | CASTPTGSTDTQYF
. | . | TRBJ2-2 | TRBV15 | TGTGCCACCAGCAGAGCCGGAGAATCCAACACCGGGGAGCTGTTTTTT | CATSRAGESNTGELFF
. | . | TRBJ2-5 | TRBV19 | TGTGCCAGTAGGAGCATTTATCAAGAGACCCAGTACTTC | CASRSIYQETQYF
. | . | TRBJ2-7 | TRBV12-3/TRBV12-4 | TGTGCCAGCAGGGCTCTAGACGGCGAGCAGTACTTC | CASRALDGEQYF
once | TRBD2 | TRBJ2-7 | TRBV18 | TGTGCCAGCTCACCATCGGCGATTAGCGGGTACGAGCAGTACTTC | CASSPSAISGYEQYF
. | TRBD1 | TRBJ1-1 | TRBV4-1 | TGCGCCAGCAGCCGTGGACAGGGCTTAAACACTGAAGCTTTCTTT | CASSRGQGLNTEAFF
few | . | TRBJ1-2 | TRBV2 | TGTGCCAGCAGTGCTACTTCTCCCGGAGACTATGGCTACACCTTC | CASSATSPGDYGYTF
. | TRBD1 | TRBJ2-7 | TRBV6-5 | TGTGCCAGCATTCTAGGGGGCTCTGGTAGGTACGAGCAGTACTTC | CASILGGSGRYEQYF
. | . | TRBJ2-3 | TRBV3-1/TRBV3-2 | TGTGCCAGCAGCCAAGGGATTGCGGGGTTTCTCCGGGGTACGCAGTATTTT | CASSQGIAGFLRGTQYF
. | . | TRBJ2-7 | TRBV2 | TGTGCCAGCAGTAATAGCTACGAGCAGTACTTC | CASSNSYEQYF
. | TRBD2 | TRBJ2-1 | TRBV27 | TGTGCCAGCAGTTCCGGACTAGCGGGGGCCCACCATGAGCAGTTCTTC | CASSSGLAGAHHEQFF
. | . | TRBJ2-1 | TRBV29-1 | TGCAGCGTTGAAAGAGGGCCAGATGAGCAGTTCTTC | CSVERGPDEQFF
once | . | TRBJ2-5 | TRBV4-1 | TGCGCCAGCAGCCAAGTCCAGCGGGAGACCCAGTACTTC | CASSQVQRETQYF